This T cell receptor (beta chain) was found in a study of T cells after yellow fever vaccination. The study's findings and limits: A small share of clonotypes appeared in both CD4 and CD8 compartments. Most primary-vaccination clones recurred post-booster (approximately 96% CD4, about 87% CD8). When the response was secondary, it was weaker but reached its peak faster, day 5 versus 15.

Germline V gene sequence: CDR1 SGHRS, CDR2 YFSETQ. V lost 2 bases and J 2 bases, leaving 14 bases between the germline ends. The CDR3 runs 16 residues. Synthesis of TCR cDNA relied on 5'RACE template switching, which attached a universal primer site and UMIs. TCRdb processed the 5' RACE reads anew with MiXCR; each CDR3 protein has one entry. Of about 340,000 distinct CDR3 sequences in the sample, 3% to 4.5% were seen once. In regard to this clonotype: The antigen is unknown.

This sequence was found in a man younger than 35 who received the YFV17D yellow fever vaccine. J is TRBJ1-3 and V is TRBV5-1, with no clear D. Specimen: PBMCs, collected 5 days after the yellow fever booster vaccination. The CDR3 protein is CASSLGAGSPGNTIYF. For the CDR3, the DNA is TGCGCCAGCAGCTTAGGAGCGGGGTCTCCTGGAAACACCATATATTTT.